One sample yielded the 28 T cell receptor beta chains listed below, sequenced in a study of human T cells and chemical hapten exposure (dated by TCRdb to 2020 to 2023). The label giving this sample's time point can be read as: patch test 2, 6 weeks after DPC sensitization. According to the study, the label for this sample's treatment or condition signals: therapeutic diphenylcyclopropenone sensitization with weekly scalp DPC. Library method: RACE. Sequencing was carried out with a NextSeq 500. TCRdb itself trimmed the public reads at Q25 with fastp, ran MiXCR and retained productive beta chains. All rows with the same CDR3 protein become a single entry with the most common DNA and genes. The sample contains more than 70,000 distinct CDR3 sequences, around 10% of them found a single time. The ten largest clones add up to 1.6% of the sample. The sample consisted of whole blood, taken in connection with sensitization to the hapten diphenylcyclopropenone (DPC). The receptors were sampled from a man between 18 and 29 years old with alopecia areata. Some clones in this sample may be carry-over from other donors' samples.

This clonotype was counted a few times. The DNA for the CDR3 is TGTGCCAGCAATCCCACTGGGGCCAACGTCCTGACTTTC. It is translated as CASNPTGANVLTF. The V and J genes are TRBV2 and TRBJ2-6; D gene unclear. Germline V gene lookup returns CDR1 SNHLY and CDR2 FYNNEI. There are 13 residues in the CDR3. V dropped 7 bases and J dropped 2 bases, with 6 bases sitting between them.

This clonotype was recorded many times. The chain combines TRBV7-9 with TRBJ1-1, with D possibly TRBD1 on 5 matching bases. Between the trimmed V and J ends, which lost 1 base and 5 bases, there was a span of 8 bases. This CDR3 is 13 amino acids long. Germline assignment: CDR1 SEHNR and CDR2 FQNEAQ (reference sequence). Here the CDR3 DNA reads TGTGCCAGCAGCTTAGGCGGGGGGACTGAAGCTTTCTTT. It codes for CASSLGGGTEAFF. The entire variable domain, with the rest obtained from reference TRBV7-9 and TRBJ1-1, is as follows: DTGVSQNPRHKITKRGQNVTFRCDPISEHNRLYWYRQTLGQGPEFLTYFQNEAQLEKSRLLSDRFSAERPKGSFSTLEIQRTEQGDSAMYLCASSLGGGTEAFFGQGTRLTVV.

The chain has TRBV7-9 and TRBJ1-4; unclear D gene. CDR3 length: 15 amino acids. Germline CDR1 is SEHNR and CDR2 is FQNEAQ (reference sequence). Trimming shortened V by 1 base and J by 8 bases, and 14 bases separated the two germline ends. The CDR3 reads CASSLDEGGLEKLFF. The CDR3 coding sequence is TGTGCCAGCAGCTTAGATGAAGGTGGGCTAGAAAAACTGTTTTTT. The complete variable domain, with remaining parts taken from reference TRBV7-9 and TRBJ1-4, reads DTGVSQNPRHKITKRGQNVTFRCDPISEHNRLYWYRQTLGQGPEFLTYFQNEAQLEKSRLLSDRFSAERPKGSFSTLEIQRTEQGDSAMYLCASSLDEGGLEKLFFGSGTQLSVL.

The genes are TRBV29-1 and TRBJ2-5; 12 bases match TRBD2. This CDR3 is 14 amino acids long. Germline V CDR1 and CDR2: SQVTM, ANQGSEA. V dropped 8 bases and J dropped 2; count of bases not matched to a gene: 6. The CDR3, as DNA: TGCAGCCACACTAGCGGGGGGAAACAAGAGACCCAGTACTTC. Translated: CSHTSGGKQETQYF.

In its sample, this clonotype was seen many times. The V and J genes are TRBV29-1 and TRBJ1-1; D is undetermined. V was pared by 4 bases and J by 1 base, with 7 bases between. CDR1 and CDR2 from the germline V gene are SQVTM and ANQGSEA. This CDR3 comprises 12 residues. The CDR3 protein is CSVVKGNTEAFF. The DNA of the CDR3 is TGCAGCGTTGTTAAGGGGAACACTGAAGCTTTCTTT.

The chain couples TRBV18 to TRBJ1-5; D gene uncertain. This CDR3 has 14 residues. The V and J ends lost 4 bases and 1 base respectively, with 8 bases between them. CDR1 and CDR2 (germline): KGHSH, LQKENI. CDR3 in amino acids: CASSQGWSNQPQHF. The CDR3 nucleotides read TGTGCCAGCTCACAGGGATGGAGCAATCAGCCCCAGCATTTT.

This clonotype was counted many times. The genes are TRBV5-1 and TRBJ2-1, with D perhaps matching TRBD1 (6 bases). V shed 1 base and J shed 9 bases, with 11 bases lying between them. The CDR3 runs to 13 residues. Germline lookup yields CDR1 SGHRS and CDR2 YFSETQ. CDR3 in DNA: TGCGCCAGCAGCTTGTCCGGGACATCTGAGCAGTTCTTC. This translates into CASSLSGTSEQFF.

At least ten counts were recorded for this clonotype. The rearrangement joins TRBV2 to TRBJ2-4; no definite D call. CDR1 is SNHLY and CDR2 is FYNNEI in the germline V gene. Trimming left V 7 bases short and J 2 bases short, with 12 bases between. This CDR3 is 14 amino acids long. This CDR3 reads CASIGVGTKNIQYF. The CDR3 DNA reads TGTGCCAGCATTGGGGTAGGAACCAAAAACATTCAGTACTTC.

V usage is TRBV29-1 and J usage is TRBJ2-1; no clear D gene. Germline assignment: CDR1 SQVTM and CDR2 ANQGSEA. V was shortened by 1 base and J by 12 bases, with 22 bases between the two germline ends. There are 15 residues in the CDR3. The CDR3 bases are TGCAGCGTTGAAGGTTCAAGGACGGTACACAAGGGGCAGTTCTTC. Translation gives CSVEGSRTVHKGQFF.

This clonotype was counted once. V and J are TRBV28 and TRBJ2-3; tentatively, D is TRBD1 (5 bases). V was pared by 4 bases and J by 1 base, with 18 bases between. The CDR3 consists of 17 residues. Germline loops: CDR1 MDHEN, CDR2 SYDVKM. This CDR3 reads CASSSSRWSRGTDTQYF. CDR3 nucleotides: TGTGCCAGCAGTTCCTCGAGATGGAGCAGGGGCACAGATACGCAGTATTTT.

This clonotype was detected many times. The genes are TRBV7-3 and TRBJ1-1; D perhaps matches TRBD1 (6 bases). The CDR3 sequence is 13 residues long. The V and J ends lost 4 bases and 2 bases respectively, with 8 bases between them. The germline gives CDR1 SGHTA, CDR2 FQGTGA. CDR3 sequence reads: CASSSDRNTEAFF. The CDR3 DNA reads TGTGCCAGCAGCTCGGACAGAAACACTGAAGCTTTCTTT.

This clonotype has a handful of counts. The CDR3 region has the DNA TGTGCCAGCAGTCATCTCGGACAGGGCGGTGAGCAGTACGTC. It specifies CASSHLGQGGEQYV. This sequence joins TRBV27 and TRBJ2-7, with 8 bases that match TRBD1. The CDR3 covers 14 residues. The J segment lost 7 bases and the V segment lost 5 bases, leaving 10 bases of the junction unmatched. Germline CDR1 reads MNHEY; CDR2 reads SMNVEV (reference sequence).

This clonotype appeared a few times. The chain is built from TRBV20-1 and TRBJ1-6, with D perhaps matching TRBD1 (6 bases). Germline CDR1 and CDR2: DFQATT and SNEGSKA (reference sequence). The CDR3 consists of 13 residues. V was trimmed by 4 bases and J by 7 bases, leaving 11 bases between them. CDR3 sequence reads: CSAILDSNSPLHF. The CDR3 bases are TGCAGTGCTATTCTGGACAGCAATTCACCCCTCCACTTT.

There are many counts of this clonotype. The chain carries TRBV19 and TRBJ2-3; D may be TRBD2 (5 bases). V gave up 5 bases and J gave up 1 base, with 7 bases separating them. In germline, CDR1 is LNHDA, CDR2 SQIVND (reference sequence). This CDR3 comprises 13 residues. The CDR3 DNA reads as TGTGCCAGTAGTCTGGAGGGCACAGATACGCAGTATTTT. Its translation is CASSLEGTDTQYF.

This sequence joins TRBV7-2 and TRBJ2-1; 11 bases line up with TRBD1. The J segment lost 4 bases and the V segment lost 2 bases, leaving 10 bases of the junction unmatched. The germline CDR1 and CDR2 sequences are SGHTA and FQGNSA. This CDR3 comprises 18 residues. The chain's CDR3 is CASSLIALRDRGYNEQFF. The DNA for the CDR3 is TGTGCCAGCAGCTTAATTGCCCTCCGGGACAGGGGGTACAATGAGCAGTTCTTC.

This chain uses TRBV7-2 with TRBJ2-4, with D possibly TRBD1 on 6 matching bases. Trimming cost V 1 base and J 1 base, with 14 bases left between them. CDR1 and CDR2 from the germline V gene are SGHTA and FQGNSA. This CDR3 is built from 17 residues. The CDR3 DNA reads TGTGCCAGCAGCTTAGGATACAGGGTCTCCGCCAAAAACATTCAGTACTTC. The encoded protein is CASSLGYRVSAKNIQYF.

The V and J genes are TRBV6-5 and TRBJ2-1; 7 positions agree with TRBD1. The CDR3 totals 15 residues. The trim removed 8 bases at V and 9 bases at J, leaving 16 bases unmatched. Germline CDR1 MNHEY, CDR2 SVGAGI. The chain's CDR3 is CASRTMGQRPSEQFF. CDR3 DNA: TGTGCCAGCCGTACCATGGGACAGAGACCCAGTGAGCAGTTCTTC.

The V call is TRBV3-1, the J call TRBJ1-4, with D tentatively TRBD1 (5 bases). The CDR3 has 13 residues. Looked up from germline, CDR1 is LGHDT and CDR2 is YNNKEL (reference sequence). Between the trimmed V and J ends, which lost 1 base and 10 bases, there was a span of 10 bases. CDR3 amino acids: CASSQGRGGKLFF. As DNA, the CDR3 is TGTGCCAGCAGCCAAGGAAGGGGTGGAAAACTGTTTTTT.

This clonotype turned up a few times. The chain uses TRBV18 and TRBJ2-5; 8 nucleotides line up with TRBD1. Germline CDR1 reads KGHSH; CDR2 reads LQKENI. Trimming at V came to 5 bases and at J to 4 bases, leaving 6 bases not matched to a gene. The CDR3 is 14 residues long. CDR3 region: CASSNRQGRETQYF. Here the CDR3 DNA reads TGTGCCAGCTCAAACCGACAGGGGCGAGAGACCCAGTACTTC.

This clonotype was seen more than once but under ten times. The chain employs TRBV10-3 and TRBJ1-2, with 7 bases aligning to TRBD1. The CDR3 runs to 13 residues. Germline lookup yields CDR1 ENHRY and CDR2 SYGVKD. The V and J ends lost 11 bases and 4 bases, in that order; junction bases with no gene match: 10. The CDR3 region has the DNA TGTGCCTCCCAAGTGCGGGACAGCTATGGCTACACCTTC. This translates into CASQVRDSYGYTF.

This chain connects TRBV4-3 to TRBJ2-1, with 8 bases identical to TRBD2. Trimming removed 0 bases from V and 0 bases from J; junction bases left unmatched: 10. This CDR3 is 19 amino acids long. Germline loops: CDR1 LGHNA, CDR2 YSLEER. CDR3 sequence (DNA): TGCGCCAGCAGCCAAGATACTCAGCGGGGGCTCTTCTCCTACAATGAGCAGTTCTTC. The encoded protein is CASSQDTQRGLFSYNEQFF.

This clonotype was counted ten times or more. The chain joins TRBV5-1 to TRBJ1-2, with D perhaps matching TRBD1 (6 bases). From germline, CDR1 is SGHRS and CDR2 YFSETQ. Trimming took 2 bases from V and 4 from J, leaving 9 bases between them. The CDR3 loop spans 13 amino acids. CDR3 coding DNA: TGCGCCAGCAGCTTAACAGGGCCCTATGGCTACACCTTC. Translated, it gives CASSLTGPYGYTF.

This clonotype was counted between two and nine times. The rearrangement joins TRBV5-1 to TRBJ2-7; TRBD1 aligns across 7 bases. CDR3 length: 14 residues. Germline loops: CDR1 SGHRS, CDR2 YFSETQ. Trimming at V came to 4 bases and at J to 0 bases, leaving 4 bases not matched to a gene. CDR3 DNA: TGCGCCAGCAGCGTAACAGGGGACTCCTACGAGCAGTACGTC. It yields the protein CASSVTGDSYEQYV.

The CDR3 DNA is TGTGCCAGCAACGGGCGTGGCGCTGAAGCTTTCTTT. As protein: CASNGRGAEAFF. The chain combines TRBV2 with TRBJ1-1; no clear D gene. This CDR3 is 12 amino acids long. V was cut by 7 bases and J by 6 bases, with 12 bases left in between. Looked up from germline, CDR1 is SNHLY and CDR2 is FYNNEI.

This clonotype has only a few counts. The chain combines TRBV20-1 with TRBJ2-5; 7 positions match TRBD1. V lost 3 bases to trimming and J lost 6 bases; unmatched junction nucleotides: 7. CDR1 and CDR2 from the germline V gene are DFQATT and SNEGSKA (reference sequence). The CDR3 totals 13 residues. CDR3 in amino acids: CSARVPGGKTQYF. The CDR3 region has the DNA TGCAGTGCTAGGGTCCCAGGGGGAAAGACCCAGTACTTC.

As DNA, the CDR3 is TGTGCCAGCAGCCAACTATACACAGATACGCAGTATTTT. Residues: CASSQLYTDTQYF. The chain recombines TRBV3-1 with TRBJ2-3, with D uncertain. Germline loops: CDR1 LGHDT, CDR2 YNNKEL (reference sequence). The CDR3 covers 13 residues. Trimming cost V 2 bases and J 2 bases, with 5 bases left between them.

The J gene is TRBJ2-3, the V gene TRBV10-1; 10 nucleotides line up with TRBD1. This CDR3 has 16 residues. Trimming cost V 3 bases and J 6 bases; bases outside gene matches: 9. Germline values: CDR1 WNHNN, CDR2 SYGVQD (reference sequence). CDR3 loop: CASSDPMTGGADTQYF. The DNA of the CDR3 is TGCGCCAGCAGTGACCCGATGACAGGGGGCGCCGATACGCAGTATTTT.

This clonotype was seen a few times. J is TRBJ2-1 and V is TRBV7-6; D remains ambiguous. Trimming removed 2 bases at V and 6 bases at J, with 20 bases between. The germline V gene has CDR1 SGHVS and CDR2 FNYEAQ. The CDR3 has 17 amino acids. The CDR3 nucleotides are TGTGCCAGCAGCTTAACCCCGCTTAGGGTTACGGGCAATGAGCAGTTCTTC. Its protein is CASSLTPLRVTGNEQFF.